The 5 T cell receptor beta chains in this list originate from one sample, sequenced in a study of metastatic and nonmetastatic thyroid tumors. TCRdb re-processed the PCR reads through MiXCR. Here the sample spans under 7,500 clones, roughly 30% being singletons. Every patient was untreated before thyroid surgery. The sample consisted of adjacent normal tissue. The receptors were sampled from a female donor with papillary thyroid cancer or a benign thyroid nodule (not recorded which). Some clones in this sample may be carry-over from other donors' samples.

This clone was counted only a few times. V usage is TRBV10-3 and J usage is TRBJ2-7; no clear D gene. The germline CDR1 and CDR2 sequences are ENHRY and SYGVKD. V shed 0 bases and J shed 7 bases, with 7 bases lying between them. The CDR3 runs to 12 residues. CDR3 DNA sequence: TGTGCCATCAGTGAGTCAGGTCAAGAGCAGTACTTC. It is translated as CAISESGQEQYF.

As to this clone: At one of its ends the junction is not consistent with the germline gene, which may arise from a read error. The genes are TRBV5-8 and TRBJ2-1; no reliable D call. Germline V gives CDR1 SGHTS, CDR2 YDEGEE. The CDR3 extends over 13 amino acids. The CDR3 DNA reads TGTGCCAGCACCTTGGGCGGTCGCGATGAGCAGTTCTTC. As protein: CASTLGGRDEQFF.

CDR3 coding DNA: TGTGCCAGCAGTGAACAGGGGACCTCCTACGAGCAGTACTTC. It codes for CASSEQGTSYEQYF. The V and J genes are TRBV28 and TRBJ2-7, with 7 bases lining up with TRBD1. The CDR3 runs 14 residues. Looked up from germline, CDR1 is MDHEN and CDR2 is SYDVKM. V was clipped by 5 bases and J by 0 bases; unmatched bases: 4.

At least ten counts were recorded for this clone. V usage is TRBV29-1 and J usage is TRBJ1-2; D may be TRBD1 (5 bases). The CDR3 has 13 amino acids. V lost 0 bases to trimming and J lost 4 bases, with 9 bases between them. Germline V gene sequence: CDR1 SQVTM, CDR2 ANQGSEA. CDR3 region: CSVEEAGGYGYTF. DNA of the CDR3: TGCAGCGTTGAAGAGGCGGGGGGCTATGGCTACACCTTC.

This chain links TRBV28 with TRBJ2-7, with D tentatively TRBD2 (5 bases). The CDR3 is made up of 12 amino acids. The germline V and J ends were trimmed by 8 bases and 5 bases, with 13 bases remaining between them. CDR1 is MDHEN, CDR2 SYDVKM, per germline. The CDR3 DNA reads as TGTGCCAGCTTTTCGGTCGGGAACGAGCAGTACTTC. Encoded protein: CASFSVGNEQYF.